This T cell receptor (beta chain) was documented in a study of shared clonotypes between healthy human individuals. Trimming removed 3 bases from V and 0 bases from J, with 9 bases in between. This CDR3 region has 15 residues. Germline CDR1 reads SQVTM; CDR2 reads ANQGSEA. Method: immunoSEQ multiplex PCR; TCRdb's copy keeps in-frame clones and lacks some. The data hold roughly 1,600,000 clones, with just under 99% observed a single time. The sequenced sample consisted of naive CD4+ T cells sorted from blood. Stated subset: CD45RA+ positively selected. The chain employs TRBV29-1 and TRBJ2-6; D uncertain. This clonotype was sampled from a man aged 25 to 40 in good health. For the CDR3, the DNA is TGCAGCGTTGAGGCAGCAACCTCTGGGGCCAACGTCCTGACTTTC. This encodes CSVEAATSGANVLTF.